The following is a T cell receptor (beta chain) sequence with its context. Its antigen is currently unknown. The CDR3 runs to 14 residues. The ends lost 4 bases at V and 11 bases at J; junction bases unmatched: 14. CDR1 SGHRS and CDR2 YFSETQ come from the germline V gene. This sample is drawn from a study of cytotoxic CD8 clonotypes in ibrutinib-treated CLL. Study information: IGHV unmutated about 17; relapsed/refractory 11; treatment-naive over 14. Mean values per sample were a few hundred thousand productive templates and tens of thousands of productive rearrangements. Response samples were taken after a median of approximately 11 months on treatment, range 6 to 36.

This table comes from immunoSEQ multiplex PCR, and its TCRdb copy is limited to in-frame clones, with some not included. The profile shows roughly 180,000 clones, approximately 80% of them singletons. The study, taken as a whole, reports: Clonality at baseline surpassed age-matched healthy donors and tracked circulating CD8+ T-cell counts.

The chain links TRBV5-1 to TRBJ1-1; 7 nucleotides align to TRBD1. The clonotype originates from a human donor with chronic lymphocytic leukemia. The sample was PBMCs, taken after 24 months of ibrutinib treatment. CDR3 residues: CASSRGTANGGAFF. DNA of the CDR3: TGCGCCAGCAGCCGGGGGACAGCCAACGGAGGGGCTTTCTTT.